This T cell receptor beta chain was recorded in a study of cytomegalovirus exposure and HLA in healthy donors. Study findings and constraints: In a later analysis, V- and J-gene trimming of beta chains associated with a DCLRE1C missense variant, replicated independently.

The study ran its PCR with 60 Vbeta and 13 Jbeta primers. Data came from immunoSEQ multiplex PCR; TCRdb stores just in-frame clones and leaves some out. The top ten clones hold over 8.5% of a sample with more than 95,000 clones, about 59% of them seen once. Germline CDR1 and CDR2: SGHRS and YFSETQ. V lost 3 bases and J 4 bases, leaving 11 bases between the germline ends. CDR3 size: 13 residues. A word on this clone: Its antigen is not identified.

The specimen sequenced was PBMCs. This TCR came from a woman in her thirties or forties in good health and CMV-seropositive. The J gene is TRBJ2-7, the V gene TRBV5-1; a weak D match, TRBD2 (6 bases). The DNA of the CDR3 is TGCGCCAGCAGCTGGGGGGTTTCGTACGAGCAGTACTTC. It is translated as CASSWGVSYEQYF.